The 27 T cell receptor beta chains reported below all come from one sample, sequenced in a study of blood T cell repertoires in COVID-19. Clones were sequenced by immunoSEQ multiplex PCR, and TCRdb holds only the in-frame ones, with some missing. Of roughly 32,000 clones in the sample, around 85% were seen once. Source material: peripheral blood. These TCRs come from a man aged 60 to 75 with active or convalescent COVID-19.

The chain employs TRBV7-2 and TRBJ2-1, with 9 bases fitting TRBD2. The germline CDR1 and CDR2 sequences are SGHTA and FQGNSA. Unmatched junction bases numbered 6, after V lost 5 bases and J lost 7 bases. The CDR3 totals 14 residues. The CDR3 loop is CASSPVAGENEQFF. CDR3 nucleotides: TGTGCCAGCAGCCCGGTAGCGGGAGAAAATGAGCAGTTCTTC.

This clone came up once. The chain links TRBV27 to TRBJ1-5, with D possibly matching TRBD1 (6 bases). Trimming pared 0 bases from V and 8 bases from J, leaving 14 bases between. CDR3 length equals 15 residues. The germline V gene encodes CDR1 MNHEY and CDR2 SMNVEV (reference sequence). CDR3 sequence reads: CASSLSSGGLEPQHF. The CDR3 DNA is TGTGCCAGCAGTTTATCCTCGGGGGGGCTGGAGCCCCAGCATTTT.

Here the CDR3 reads CASSLAGMGNYGYTF. The CDR3 coding sequence is TGCGCCAGCAGCTTGGCCGGGATGGGTAACTATGGCTACACCTTC. V gene TRBV5-1 combines with J gene TRBJ1-2; no clear D gene. V lost 0 bases and J lost 1, with 10 bases in between. The CDR3 totals 15 residues. The germline CDR1 and CDR2 sequences are SGHRS and YFSETQ.

This rearrangement joins TRBV28 to TRBJ1-6, with D possibly matching TRBD1 (5 bases). Germline V gene lookup returns CDR1 MDHEN and CDR2 SYDVKM. CDR3 length: 16 amino acids. V shed 5 bases and J shed 1 base, with 12 bases lying between them. The CDR3: CASSGHGASYNSPLHF. CDR3 DNA: TGTGCCAGCAGTGGACACGGAGCGTCCTATAATTCACCCCTCCACTTT.

This rearrangement joins TRBV7-9 to TRBJ2-5; D not resolved. Germline V gene lookup returns CDR1 SEHNR and CDR2 FQNEAQ (reference sequence). The CDR3 is 12 amino acids. Trimming shortened V by 3 bases and J by 4 bases, and 6 bases separated the two germline ends. CDR3 in amino acids: CASSFQAETQYF. CDR3 in DNA: TGTGCCAGCAGCTTCCAGGCAGAGACCCAGTACTTC.

Only a few counts were recorded for this clone. CDR3 loop: CASSIKVRLSNQPQHF. CDR3 bases: TGTGCCAGTAGTATTAAGGTCAGGTTGAGCAATCAGCCCCAGCATTTT. This chain links TRBV19 with TRBJ1-5; D is uncertain. CDR1 and CDR2 from the germline V gene are LNHDA and SQIVND (reference sequence). V was shortened by 3 bases and J by 1 base, with 13 bases between the two germline ends. This CDR3 contains 16 residues.

The chain recombines TRBV14 with TRBJ1-2, with D hard to call. CDR3 size: 18 residues. Germline V lookup: CDR1 SGHDN, CDR2 FVKESK. Between the trimmed V and J ends, which lost 1 base and 3 bases, there was a span of 21 bases. CDR3 sequence: CASSQVRADHPVDYGYTF. CDR3 nucleotides: TGTGCCAGCAGCCAAGTGAGGGCAGACCACCCCGTGGACTATGGCTACACCTTC.

The chain has TRBV6-5 and TRBJ1-1; the D gene is possibly TRBD1 (6 bases). Germline CDR1 MNHEY, CDR2 SVGAGI. This CDR3 region has 14 residues. With 6 bases removed from V and 1 base from J, the gap between germline ends came to 12 bases. In nucleotides, the CDR3 is TGTGCCAGCAGGTTGACAGGAGGGAACACTGAAGCTTTCTTT. Translated, it gives CASRLTGGNTEAFF.

This chain uses TRBV27 with TRBJ2-7, with 8 bases that match TRBD1. Germline assignment: CDR1 MNHEY and CDR2 SMNVEV (reference sequence). V trimming: 8 bases; J trimming: 3 bases; junction bases outside the gene matches: 6. The length of the CDR3 is 13 residues. Here the CDR3 reads CASGRTGSYEQYV. The CDR3 DNA follows: TGTGCCAGCGGGAGGACAGGGAGCTACGAGCAGTACGTC.

V gene TRBV25-1 combines with J gene TRBJ2-4, with TRBD2 identical over 8 bases. The CDR3 has 14 residues. Germline V gives CDR1 MGHDK, CDR2 SYGVNS. J gave up 9 bases and V 6 bases, and 10 bases lay outside the gene matches. The CDR3 sequence is CASSLSGGRGIQYF. Written as DNA, the CDR3 is TGTGCCAGCAGCCTAAGCGGGGGTCGGGGCATTCAGTACTTC.

The rearrangement uses TRBV7-8 and TRBJ2-3, with D hard to call. V was trimmed by 5 bases and J by 3 bases, leaving 6 bases between them. Germline CDR1 reads SGHVS; CDR2 reads FQNEAQ. This CDR3 has 12 amino acids. CDR3 DNA: TGTGCCAGCAGCCCTACGACAGATACGCAGTATTTT. Translating it yields CASSPTTDTQYF.

The rearrangement uses TRBV6-2 or TRBV6-3 and TRBJ2-1; a weak D match, TRBD2 (5 bases). In germline, CDR1 is MNHEY, CDR2 SVGEGT. Trimming took off 4 bases at V and 6 bases at J, with 19 bases between the two ends. The length of the CDR3 is 16 residues. The CDR3, as DNA: TGTGCCAGCAGTTCGGGTCGCGGCGGTCGGGGCAATGAGCAGTTCTTC. Its translation: CASSSGRGGRGNEQFF.

CDR3 residues: CASSQDVQGTGGYTF. CDR3 sequence (DNA): TGTGCCAGCAGCCAAGACGTACAGGGGACGGGCGGCTACACCTTC. The chain is built from TRBV4-2 and TRBJ1-2, with TRBD1 matching over 7 bases. This CDR3 spans 15 amino acids. V was clipped by 0 bases and J by 8 bases; unmatched bases: 9. Germline assignment: CDR1 LGHNA and CDR2 YNFKEQ.

The sample holds one count of this clone. The chain couples TRBV9 to TRBJ2-1, with 10 bases fitting TRBD2. The CDR3 covers 14 residues. V shed 3 bases, J shed 6 bases, and the junction held 3 bases outside the gene matches. Germline CDR1 SGDLS, CDR2 YYNGEE. The CDR3 DNA sequence: TGTGCCAGCAGCGCACTAGCGGGGTCCAATGAGCAGTTCTTC. Translated: CASSALAGSNEQFF.

The rearrangement joins TRBV27 to TRBJ2-1; 9 bases align to TRBD1. This CDR3 is built from 15 residues. The ends lost 5 bases at V and 2 bases at J; junction bases unmatched: 4. The germline V gene encodes CDR1 MNHEY and CDR2 SMNVEV (reference sequence). The CDR3 protein is CASSEDRGTYNEQFF. The CDR3 DNA follows: TGTGCCAGCAGTGAGGACAGGGGAACCTACAATGAGCAGTTCTTC.

This chain uses TRBV20-1 with TRBJ2-2, with TRBD1 as a possible D gene (5 bases). Per germline, CDR1 DFQATT and CDR2 SNEGSKA (reference sequence). The V end lost 3 bases, the J end lost 4 bases, and 12 bases lay between the germline ends. CDR3 size: 14 residues. CDR3 nucleotides: TGCAGTGCTAGTAGAGGACACAGCACCGGGGAGCTGTTTTTT. Protein sequence: CSASRGHSTGELFF.

The rearrangement uses TRBV5-1 and TRBJ2-5; D is possibly TRBD2 (5 bases). Deletions cut 0 bases from V and 4 bases from J, with 10 bases between. There are 14 residues in the CDR3. Per the germline V gene, CDR1 is SGHRS and CDR2 is YFSETQ. In nucleotides, the CDR3 is TGCGCCAGCAGCTTGGGCCTAGCAGGAGAGACCCAGTACTTC. Encoded protein: CASSLGLAGETQYF.

This clone was seen only once. J is TRBJ1-1 and V is TRBV10-3; 11 nucleotides agree with TRBD1. CDR3 length equals 12 residues. J lost 5 bases, V lost 8 bases, and 1 base had no gene match. Germline V lookup: CDR1 ENHRY, CDR2 SYGVKD. The CDR3 sequence is CAIGTGGTEAFF. In DNA, the CDR3 is TGTGCCATCGGGACAGGGGGAACTGAAGCTTTCTTT.

V and J are TRBV20-1 and TRBJ1-2, with D hard to call. The V end was cut by 4 bases, the J end by 4 bases, with 7 bases between. This CDR3 is 11 amino acids long. Germline V lookup: CDR1 DFQATT, CDR2 SNEGSKA (reference sequence). CDR3: CSAKQIYGYTF. The CDR3 nucleotides are TGCAGTGCTAAACAGATCTATGGCTACACCTTC.

Only a few counts were recorded for this clone. The rearrangement joins TRBV2 to TRBJ2-2; D gene ambiguous. Germline CDR1 and CDR2: SNHLY and FYNNEI. The V end lost 5 bases, the J end lost 3 bases, and 4 bases lay between the germline ends. The CDR3 is made up of 12 amino acids. The CDR3 loop reads CASSRDTGELFF. The CDR3 bases are TGTGCCAGCAGTAGAGACACCGGGGAGCTGTTTTTT.

J is TRBJ2-2 and V is TRBV28; the D gene is possibly TRBD1 (6 bases). Trimming shortened V by 7 bases and J by 0 bases, and 15 bases separated the two germline ends. The CDR3 runs to 16 residues. From germline, CDR1 is MDHEN and CDR2 SYDVKM. The CDR3 spells CASTNPGQPNTGELFF. The CDR3 nucleotides read TGTGCCAGCACAAACCCAGGACAGCCGAACACCGGGGAGCTGTTTTTT. Looking up the rest from reference TRBV28 and TRBJ2-2 gives the full variable domain: DVKVTQSSRYLVKRTGEKVFLECVQDMDHENMFWYRQDPGLGLRLIYFSYDVKMKEKGDIPEGYSVSREKKERFSLILESASTNQTSMYLCASTNPGQPNTGELFFGEGSRLTVL.

This chain links TRBV11-2 with TRBJ2-3; possibly TRBD1 for D (6 bases). CDR3 length: 13 residues. Germline V gene data show CDR1 as SGHAT and CDR2 as FQNNGV. Deletions cut 5 bases from V and 6 bases from J, with 12 bases between. The CDR3 DNA follows: TGTGCCAGCAGCCCCGACAGGCGGGATACGCAGTATTTT. It yields the protein CASSPDRRDTQYF. Variable domain in full (rest from reference TRBV11-2 and TRBJ2-3): EAGVAQSPRYKIIEKRQSVAFWCNPISGHATLYWYQQILGQGPKLLIQFQNNGVVDDSQLPKDRFSAERLKGVDSTLKIQPAKLEDSAVYLCASSPDRRDTQYFGPGTRLTVL.

The chain joins TRBV15 to TRBJ1-4, with D possibly matching TRBD1 (5 bases). The CDR3 consists of 14 residues. The ends were cut back, 8 bases at V and 4 bases at J, with 14 bases in the middle. Germline CDR1 reads LNHNV; CDR2 reads YYDKDF (reference sequence). CDR3 nucleotide sequence: TGTGCCACCGGGTCCCGGGGGGGTAATGAAAAACTGTTTTTT. Its translation is CATGSRGGNEKLFF.

The CDR3 loop reads CASSPRTGRDTEAFF. For the CDR3, the DNA is TGTGCCAGCAGCCCGAGGACAGGGCGGGACACTGAAGCTTTCTTT. This chain joins TRBV9 and TRBJ1-1; 8 positions agree with TRBD1. Germline V gene lookup returns CDR1 SGDLS and CDR2 YYNGEE. CDR3 length: 15 residues. V shed 4 bases, J shed 3 bases, and the junction held 8 bases outside the gene matches.

The chain links TRBV19 to TRBJ1-5; D is unclear. The V gene lost 7 bases and the J gene lost 2 bases, with 12 bases spanning the gap. Germline assignment: CDR1 LNHDA and CDR2 SQIVND (reference sequence). This CDR3 is 14 amino acids long. CDR3 sequence: CASNRGGGNQPQHF. In nucleotides, the CDR3 is TGTGCCAGTAACCGCGGCGGCGGCAATCAGCCCCAGCATTTT. The entire variable domain, with the rest obtained from reference TRBV19 and TRBJ1-5, is as follows: DGGITQSPKYLFRKEGQNVTLSCEQNLNHDAMYWYRQDPGQGLRLIYYSQIVNDFQKGDIAEGYSVSREKKESFPLTVTSAQKNPTAFYLCASNRGGGNQPQHFGDGTRLSIL.

V usage is TRBV19 and J usage is TRBJ1-2; TRBD1 matches 10 bases. The CDR3 covers 19 residues. Germline trimming cut 4 bases from V and 2 bases from J; bases unmatched to any gene: 16. In germline, CDR1 is LNHDA, CDR2 SQIVND (reference sequence). CDR3 sequence: CASSTKRDRGHAANYGYTF. CDR3 in DNA: TGTGCCAGTAGTACAAAGAGGGACAGGGGCCACGCCGCCAACTATGGCTACACCTTC.

This clone appeared once. The chain carries TRBV19 and TRBJ1-2; maybe TRBD1 (5 bases). V lost 7 bases to trimming and J lost 7 bases, with 13 bases between them. CDR1 LNHDA and CDR2 SQIVND come from the germline V gene (reference sequence). The CDR3 has 12 amino acids. The CDR3 protein is CASTVQGGGYTF. The CDR3 region has the DNA TGTGCCAGTACCGTCCAGGGAGGTGGCTACACCTTC.